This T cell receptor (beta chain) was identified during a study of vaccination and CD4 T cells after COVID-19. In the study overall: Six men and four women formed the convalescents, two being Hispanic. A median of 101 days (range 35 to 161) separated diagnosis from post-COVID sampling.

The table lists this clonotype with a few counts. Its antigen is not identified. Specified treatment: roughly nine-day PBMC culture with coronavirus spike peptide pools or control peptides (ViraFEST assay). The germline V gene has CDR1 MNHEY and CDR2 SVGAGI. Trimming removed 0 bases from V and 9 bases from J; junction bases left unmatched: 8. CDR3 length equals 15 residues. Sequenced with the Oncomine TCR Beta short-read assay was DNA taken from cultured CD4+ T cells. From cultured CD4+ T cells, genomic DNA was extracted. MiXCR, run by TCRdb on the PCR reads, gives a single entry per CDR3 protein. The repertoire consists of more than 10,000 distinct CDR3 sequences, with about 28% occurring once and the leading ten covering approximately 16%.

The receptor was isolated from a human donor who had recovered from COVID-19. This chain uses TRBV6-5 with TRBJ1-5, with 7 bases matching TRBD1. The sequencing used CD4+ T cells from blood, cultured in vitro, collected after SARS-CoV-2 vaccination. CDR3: CASSYSSTGMLPQHF. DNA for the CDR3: TGTGCCAGCAGTTACTCGTCGACAGGGATGCTGCCCCAGCATTTT.